This TCR beta chain was captured in a study of beta chain features in type 1 diabetes. The CDR3 sequence is 15 residues long. V lost 5 bases to trimming and J lost 4 bases, with 17 bases between them. Germline V CDR1 and CDR2: SGHAT, FQDESV (reference sequence). The isolated RNA, all of it, was reverse transcribed, so expressed TCRB transcripts were what got sequenced. Naive, central memory and regulatory T cell samples averaged around 3.3 million reads. Data came from immunoSEQ multiplex PCR; TCRdb stores just in-frame clones and leaves some out. The table records approximately 140,000 clones, approximately 10% of them present only once. In its sample, this clone was seen a few times. Its antigen is unknown. Notes on the study in general: Across all four CD4+ subsets, people with type 1 diabetes showed modestly shorter TCRB CDR3s.

This chain connects TRBV11-1 to TRBJ2-5, with D possibly TRBD1 on 7 matching bases. This clonotype was sampled from a man aged 25-40 years with type 1 diabetes. The sample taken for sequencing was central memory CD4+ T cells from blood. DNA of the CDR3: TGTGCCAGCAGCCCGACGCGACAGGGAGGAGAGACCCAGTACTTC. The encoded protein is CASSPTRQGGETQYF.